The present T cell receptor beta chain was sequenced within a study of T cell responses to AZD1222 COVID-19 vaccine (dated by TCRdb to the early 2020s). Background for the entire study: Because spike-specific TCR depth and breadth did not differ between the two schedules, AZD1222 recipients who got a second dose at roughly 4 weeks were pooled with those who got a second dose at roughly 12 weeks. A total of about 240 trial participants underwent TCR sequencing, of whom about 210 received two doses of AZD1222 and about 26 received two doses of the MenACWY control vaccine. Trial participants were enrolled by age into 18-55, 56-69 and 70-plus year subgroups, with approximately 160, 26 and 62 TCR-sequenced participants respectively. Beyond this particular receptor, the publication reports: Reportedly, close to half of the unique spike-specific TCRs recognized epitopes lying outside the regions that are mutated in the B.1.351 and B.1.1.7 variants. Conclusions about previously exposed vaccinees are limited because only six or seven AZD1222 recipients were SARS-CoV-2 seropositive at baseline. Participants were mostly white British and included more females than males, and it was suggested by the authors that clonal diversity may have been underestimated. Spike-specific TCR breadth and depth rose significantly after two AZD1222 doses compared with day 0 and with MenACWY recipients. No day 14 peak-response samples were available, so repertoires were characterized only after the peak T cell response. In the small 56-69-year group, the increase in depth fell short of significance, most likely because of low power. Vaccine-associated CD4 TCRs spanned the whole spike protein, with dominant responses in regions 160-218 and 743-854.

The label giving this sample's time point can be read as: baseline before first vaccination. Vaccinee samples were obtained from the UK trials COV001 and COV002, which included a single-blind randomized controlled phase 2/3 trial of AZD1222 (ChAdOx1 nCoV-19) in healthy adults. Trial participant PBMC samples were collected at day 0 and day 28 after the second dose for TCRbeta chain sequencing. Concerning this clone itself: The antigen this receptor binds is unknown. Base qualities are not provided; no much larger clone lies one nucleotide away.

The CDR3 regions of human TCRbeta chains were analyzed by immunosequencing. The study's processing was this. Repertoire TCRs were matched against a reference library of SARS-CoV-2-specific TCRs generated with the MIRA antigen-specificity platform. Breadth was defined as the fraction of unique TCRs that were SARS-CoV-2-associated. Depth was defined as the fraction of total T cells that were SARS-CoV-2-associated. Using the MIRA data, each spike-specific TCR was assigned both to the spike region to which the TCR was reactive and to a CD4 or CD8 class. Log10-transformed breadth and depth values were compared by one-way ANOVA with Sidak's multiple comparisons tests. In TCRdb, the immuneACCESS table is reduced to in-frame sequences with V and J assigned. These tables do not hold every clone; where another copy was compared, an unresolved V gene accounts for under half, and the others remain unexplained. V and J calls and clone size are given by that table; D and trimming were obtained from the DNA. The sample table shows fewer than 120,000 clones, and 81% are seen once. 4% to 5% of the sample comes from the top ten.

Counted from cysteine to phenylalanine, this CDR3 has 16 amino acids. Just the 48-base CDR3 DNA is kept, in frame starting at base 1. Ends trimmed: V by 6 bases, J by 1 base; bases unmatched to a gene: 4. As encoded in the germline V gene, CDR1 is MNHEY while CDR2 is SVGEGT. The input for sequencing was peripheral blood, taken on day 0 of AZD1222 vaccination. The receptor's source is an adult in good health. Here the chain combines TRBV6-2 or TRBV6-3 and TRBJ2-5, with TRBD2 identical over 14 junction bases. CDR3 region: CASSRTSGGPQETQYF. At the DNA level, the sequence is TGTGCCAGCAGCCGGACTAGCGGGGGGCCCCAAGAGACCCAGTACTTC.